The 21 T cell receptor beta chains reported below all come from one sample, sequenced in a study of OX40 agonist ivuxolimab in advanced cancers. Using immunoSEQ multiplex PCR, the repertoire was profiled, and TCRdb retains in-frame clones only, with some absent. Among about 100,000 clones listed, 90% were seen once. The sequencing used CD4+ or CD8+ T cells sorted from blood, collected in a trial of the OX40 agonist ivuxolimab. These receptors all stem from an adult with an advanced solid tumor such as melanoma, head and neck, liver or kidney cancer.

CDR3 residues: CASSLISGLSGANVLTF. The CDR3 region has the DNA TGTGCCAGCAGCTTAATTAGCGGCCTCTCTGGGGCCAACGTCCTGACTTTC. The J gene is TRBJ2-6, the V gene TRBV7-2, with D tentatively TRBD2 (6 bases). CDR3 length equals 17 residues. The V end lost 2 bases, the J end lost 0 bases, and 11 bases lay between the germline ends. The germline V gene encodes CDR1 SGHTA and CDR2 FQGNSA.

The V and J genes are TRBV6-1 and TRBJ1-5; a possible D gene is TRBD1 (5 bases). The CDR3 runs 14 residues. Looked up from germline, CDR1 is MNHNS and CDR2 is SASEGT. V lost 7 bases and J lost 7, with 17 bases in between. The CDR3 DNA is TGTGCCAGCACCCCAGGGCCCTTGGGGCAGCCCCAGCATTTT. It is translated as CASTPGPLGQPQHF.

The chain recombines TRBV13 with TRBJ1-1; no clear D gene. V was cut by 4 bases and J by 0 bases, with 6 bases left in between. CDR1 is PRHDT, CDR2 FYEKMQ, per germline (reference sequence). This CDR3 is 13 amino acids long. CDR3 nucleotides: TGTGCCAGCAGCTCCGAATTGAACACTGAAGCTTTCTTT. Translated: CASSSELNTEAFF.

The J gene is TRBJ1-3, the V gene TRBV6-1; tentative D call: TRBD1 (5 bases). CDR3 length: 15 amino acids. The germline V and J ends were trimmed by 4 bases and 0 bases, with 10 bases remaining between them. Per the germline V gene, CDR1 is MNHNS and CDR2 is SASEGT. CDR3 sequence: CASSGGLISGNTIYF. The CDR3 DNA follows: TGTGCCAGCAGTGGGGGACTGATCTCTGGAAACACCATATATTTT.

The CDR3 here is CASQRSGGTYEQYF. DNA for the CDR3: TGTGCCAGCCAACGAAGCGGGGGGACCTACGAGCAGTACTTC. The genes are TRBV19 and TRBJ2-7; 9 positions agree with TRBD2. Germline-derived CDR1 and CDR2 are LNHDA and SQIVND (reference sequence). Trimming took 9 bases from V and 2 from J; bases not matched to a gene: 8. The CDR3 runs 14 residues.

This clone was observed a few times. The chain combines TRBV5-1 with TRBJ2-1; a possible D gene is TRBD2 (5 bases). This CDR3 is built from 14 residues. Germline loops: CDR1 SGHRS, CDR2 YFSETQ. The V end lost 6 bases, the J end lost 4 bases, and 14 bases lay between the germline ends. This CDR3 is CASKKRILYNEQFF. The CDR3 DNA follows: TGCGCCAGCAAAAAGCGGATCCTTTACAATGAGCAGTTCTTC.

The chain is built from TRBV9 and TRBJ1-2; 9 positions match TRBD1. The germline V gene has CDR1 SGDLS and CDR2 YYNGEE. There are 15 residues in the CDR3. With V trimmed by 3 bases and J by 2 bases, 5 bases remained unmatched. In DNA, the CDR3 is TGTGCCAGCAGCGGGGGACAGGGTATCAACTATGGCTACACCTTC. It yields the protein CASSGGQGINYGYTF.

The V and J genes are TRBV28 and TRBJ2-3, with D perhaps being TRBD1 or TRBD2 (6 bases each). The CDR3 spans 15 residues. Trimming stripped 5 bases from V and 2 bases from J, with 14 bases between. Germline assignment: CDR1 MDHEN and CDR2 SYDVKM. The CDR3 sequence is CASSPGDSPTDTQYF. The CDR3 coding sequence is TGTGCCAGCAGTCCAGGGGACTCCCCCACAGATACGCAGTATTTT. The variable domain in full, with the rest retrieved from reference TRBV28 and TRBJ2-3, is DVKVTQSSRYLVKRTGEKVFLECVQDMDHENMFWYRQDPGLGLRLIYFSYDVKMKEKGDIPEGYSVSREKKERFSLILESASTNQTSMYLCASSPGDSPTDTQYFGPGTRLTVL.

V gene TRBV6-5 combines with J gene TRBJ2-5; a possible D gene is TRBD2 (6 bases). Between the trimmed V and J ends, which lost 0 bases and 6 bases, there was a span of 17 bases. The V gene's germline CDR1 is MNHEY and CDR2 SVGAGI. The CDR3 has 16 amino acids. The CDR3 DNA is TGTGCCAGCAGTTACTCGAATTCGGGTCTAGCGAAGACCCAGTACTTC. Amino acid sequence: CASSYSNSGLAKTQYF.

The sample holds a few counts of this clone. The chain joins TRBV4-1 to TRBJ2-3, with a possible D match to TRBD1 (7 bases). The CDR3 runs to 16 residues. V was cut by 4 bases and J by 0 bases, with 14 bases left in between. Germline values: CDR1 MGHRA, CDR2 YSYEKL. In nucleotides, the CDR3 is TGCGCCAGCAGCCGGCAGGGGGGAGCGAGCACAGATACGCAGTATTTT. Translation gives CASSRQGGASTDTQYF.

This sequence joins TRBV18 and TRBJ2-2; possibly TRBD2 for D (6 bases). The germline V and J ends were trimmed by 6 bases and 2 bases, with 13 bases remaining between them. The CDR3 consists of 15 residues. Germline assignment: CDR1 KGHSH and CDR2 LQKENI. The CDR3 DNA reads TGTGCCAGCTCCCTTGACGGGAGAAACACCGGGGAGCTGTTTTTT. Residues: CASSLDGRNTGELFF.

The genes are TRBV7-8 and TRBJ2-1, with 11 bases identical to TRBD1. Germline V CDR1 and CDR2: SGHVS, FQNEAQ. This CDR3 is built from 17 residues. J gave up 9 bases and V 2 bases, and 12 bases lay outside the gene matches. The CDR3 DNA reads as TGTGCCAGCAGCTTATCCGCCTTCGGGACAGGGGGGACTGAGCAGTTCTTC. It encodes CASSLSAFGTGGTEQFF.

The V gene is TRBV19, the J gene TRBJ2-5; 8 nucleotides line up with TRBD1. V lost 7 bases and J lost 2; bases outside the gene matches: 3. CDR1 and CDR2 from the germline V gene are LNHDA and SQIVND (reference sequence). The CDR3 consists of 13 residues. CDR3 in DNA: TGTGCCAGTACCGGGACAGGTCAAGAGACCCAGTACTTC. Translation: CASTGTGQETQYF.

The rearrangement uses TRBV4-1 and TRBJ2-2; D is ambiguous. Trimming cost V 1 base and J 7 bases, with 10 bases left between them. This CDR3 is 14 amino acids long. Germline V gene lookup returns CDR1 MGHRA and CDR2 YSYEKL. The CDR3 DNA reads TGCGCCAGCAGCCAAGTACCGTCCGGCGGGGAGCTGTTTTTT. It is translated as CASSQVPSGGELFF.

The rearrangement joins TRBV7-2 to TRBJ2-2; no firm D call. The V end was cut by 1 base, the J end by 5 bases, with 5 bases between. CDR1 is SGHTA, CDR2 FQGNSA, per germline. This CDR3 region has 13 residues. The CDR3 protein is CASSLVRTGELFF. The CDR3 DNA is TGTGCCAGCAGCTTAGTACGGACCGGGGAGCTGTTTTTT.

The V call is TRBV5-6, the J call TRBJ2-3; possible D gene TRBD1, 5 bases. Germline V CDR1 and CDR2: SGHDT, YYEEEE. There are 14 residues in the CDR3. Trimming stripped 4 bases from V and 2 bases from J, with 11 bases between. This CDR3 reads CASSRQSVTDTQYF. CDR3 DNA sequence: TGTGCCAGCAGCCGACAGTCCGTCACAGATACGCAGTATTTT.

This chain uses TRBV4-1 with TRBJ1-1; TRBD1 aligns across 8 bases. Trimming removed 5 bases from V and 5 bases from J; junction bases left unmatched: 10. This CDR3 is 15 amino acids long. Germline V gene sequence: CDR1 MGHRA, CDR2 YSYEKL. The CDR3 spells CASSAQDRERTEAFF. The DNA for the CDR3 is TGCGCCAGCAGCGCACAGGACAGGGAAAGAACTGAAGCTTTCTTT.

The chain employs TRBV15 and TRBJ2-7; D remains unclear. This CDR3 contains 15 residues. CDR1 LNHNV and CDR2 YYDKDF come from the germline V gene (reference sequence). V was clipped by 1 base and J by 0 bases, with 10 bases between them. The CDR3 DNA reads TGTGCCACCAGCAGAGGGCTAGAAGTCTCCTACGAGCAGTACTTC. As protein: CATSRGLEVSYEQYF. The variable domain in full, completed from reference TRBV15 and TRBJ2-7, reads DAMVIQNPRYQVTQFGKPVTLSCSQTLNHNVMYWYQQKSSQAPKLLFHYYDKDFNNEADTPDNFQSRRPNTSFCFLDIRSPGLGDTAMYLCATSRGLEVSYEQYFGPGTRLTVT.

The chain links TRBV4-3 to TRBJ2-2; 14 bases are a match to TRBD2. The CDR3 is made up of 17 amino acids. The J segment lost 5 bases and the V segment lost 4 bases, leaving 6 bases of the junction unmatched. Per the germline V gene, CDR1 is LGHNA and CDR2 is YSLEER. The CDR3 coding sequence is TGCGCCAGCAGCCCGGGACTAGCGGGAGTCCGGACCGGGGAGCTGTTTTTT. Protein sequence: CASSPGLAGVRTGELFF.

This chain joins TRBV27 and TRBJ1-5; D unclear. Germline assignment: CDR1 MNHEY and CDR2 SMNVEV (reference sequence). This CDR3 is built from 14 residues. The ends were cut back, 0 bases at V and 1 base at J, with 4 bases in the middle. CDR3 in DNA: TGTGCCAGCAGTTTATCTTGGAGCAATCAGCCCCAGCATTTT. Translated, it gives CASSLSWSNQPQHF.

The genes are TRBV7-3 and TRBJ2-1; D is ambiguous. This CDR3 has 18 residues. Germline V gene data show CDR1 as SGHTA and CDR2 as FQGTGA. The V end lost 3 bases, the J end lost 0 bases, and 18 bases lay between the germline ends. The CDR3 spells CASSFEGSTDVSYNEQFF. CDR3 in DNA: TGTGCCAGCAGCTTTGAAGGTAGCACCGACGTCTCCTACAATGAGCAGTTCTTC. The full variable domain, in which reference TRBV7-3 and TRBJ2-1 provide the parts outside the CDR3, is GAGVSQTPSNKVTEKGKYVELRCDPISGHTALYWYRQSLGQGPEFLIYFQGTGAADDSGLPNDRFFAVRPEGSVSTLKIQRTERGDSAVYLCASSFEGSTDVSYNEQFFGPGTRLTVL.